This T cell receptor (beta chain) was identified during a study of control samples from healthy donors and cancer patients. Sequenced by immunoSEQ multiplex PCR; TCRdb stores in-frame clones only, minus some. The data hold 75,000 to 90,000 clones, with about nine tenths observed a single time. CDR1 KGHSH and CDR2 LQKENI come from the germline V gene. V lost 5 bases to trimming and J lost 0 bases, with 2 bases between them. The CDR3 extends over 11 amino acids. Sequences were obtained from blood. The TCR sequence derives from a middle-aged man in good health. V usage is TRBV18 and J usage is TRBJ2-7; no clear D gene. The CDR3 nucleotides read TGTGCCAGCTCAGGCTCCTACGAGCAGTACTTC. Translated: CASSGSYEQYF.